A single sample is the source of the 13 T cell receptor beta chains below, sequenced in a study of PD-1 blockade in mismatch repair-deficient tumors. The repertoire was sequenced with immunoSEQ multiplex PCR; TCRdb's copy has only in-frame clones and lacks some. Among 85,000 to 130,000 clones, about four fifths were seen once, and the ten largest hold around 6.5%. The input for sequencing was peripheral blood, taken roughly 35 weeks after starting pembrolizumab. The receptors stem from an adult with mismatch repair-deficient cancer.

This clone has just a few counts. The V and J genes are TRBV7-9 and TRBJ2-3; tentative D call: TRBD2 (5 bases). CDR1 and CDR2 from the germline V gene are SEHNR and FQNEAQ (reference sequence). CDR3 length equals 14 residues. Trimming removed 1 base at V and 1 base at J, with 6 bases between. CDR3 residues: CASSLVGGTDTQYF. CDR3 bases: TGTGCCAGCAGCTTAGTGGGAGGCACAGATACGCAGTATTTT. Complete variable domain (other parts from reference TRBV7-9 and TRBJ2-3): DTGVSQNPRHKITKRGQNVTFRCDPISEHNRLYWYRQTLGQGPEFLTYFQNEAQLEKSRLLSDRFSAERPKGSFSTLEIQRTEQGDSAMYLCASSLVGGTDTQYFGPGTRLTVL.

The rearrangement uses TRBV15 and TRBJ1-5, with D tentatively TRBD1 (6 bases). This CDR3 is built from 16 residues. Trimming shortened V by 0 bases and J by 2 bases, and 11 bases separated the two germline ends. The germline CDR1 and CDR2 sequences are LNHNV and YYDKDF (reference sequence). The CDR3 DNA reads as TGTGCCACCAGCAGAGAACAGGGACTCGGCAATCAGCCCCAGCATTTT. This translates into CATSREQGLGNQPQHF. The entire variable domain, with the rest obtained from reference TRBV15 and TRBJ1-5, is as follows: DAMVIQNPRYQVTQFGKPVTLSCSQTLNHNVMYWYQQKSSQAPKLLFHYYDKDFNNEADTPDNFQSRRPNTSFCFLDIRSPGLGDTAMYLCATSREQGLGNQPQHFGDGTRLSIL.

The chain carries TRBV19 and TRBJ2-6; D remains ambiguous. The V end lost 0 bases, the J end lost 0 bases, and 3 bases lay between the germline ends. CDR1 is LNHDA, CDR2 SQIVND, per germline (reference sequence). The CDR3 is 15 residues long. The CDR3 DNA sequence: TGTGCCAGTAGTATAGATTACTCTGGGGCCAACGTCCTGACTTTC. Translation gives CASSIDYSGANVLTF.

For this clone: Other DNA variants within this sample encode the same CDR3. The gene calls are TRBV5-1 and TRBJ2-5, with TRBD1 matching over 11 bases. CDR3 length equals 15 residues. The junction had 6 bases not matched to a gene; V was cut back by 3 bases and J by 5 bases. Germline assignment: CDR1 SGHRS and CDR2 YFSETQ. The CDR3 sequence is CASSSGTGGRETQYF. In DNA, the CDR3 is TGCGCCAGCAGCTCTGGGACAGGGGGTAGGGAGACCCAGTACTTC.

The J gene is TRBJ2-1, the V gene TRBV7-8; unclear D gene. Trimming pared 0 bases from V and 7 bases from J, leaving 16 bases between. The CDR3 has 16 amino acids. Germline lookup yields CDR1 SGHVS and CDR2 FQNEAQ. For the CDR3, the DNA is TGTGCCAGCAGCTTAGCGCGCCTACCCCCTGGTAATGAGCAGTTCTTC. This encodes CASSLARLPPGNEQFF.

CDR3 sequence (DNA): TGTGCCAGCAGCCCCCGACTCGCCCGACGGTCCTACAATGAGCAGTTCTTC. The encoded protein is CASSPRLARRSYNEQFF. V and J are TRBV7-9 and TRBJ2-1, with D hard to call. The V end was cut by 5 bases, the J end by 1 base, with 18 bases between. Germline V gene data show CDR1 as SEHNR and CDR2 as FQNEAQ (reference sequence). This CDR3 spans 17 amino acids.

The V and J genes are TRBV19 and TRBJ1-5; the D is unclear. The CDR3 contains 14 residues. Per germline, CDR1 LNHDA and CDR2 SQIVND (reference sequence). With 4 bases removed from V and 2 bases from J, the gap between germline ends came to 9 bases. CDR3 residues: CASSSDTRNQPQHF. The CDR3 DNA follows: TGTGCCAGTAGTAGTGACACGCGCAATCAGCCCCAGCATTTT.

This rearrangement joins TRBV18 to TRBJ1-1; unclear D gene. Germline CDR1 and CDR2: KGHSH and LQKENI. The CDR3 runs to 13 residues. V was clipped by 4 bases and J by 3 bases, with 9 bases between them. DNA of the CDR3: TGTGCCAGCTCACTTAAAATCGACACTGAAGCTTTCTTT. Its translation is CASSLKIDTEAFF.

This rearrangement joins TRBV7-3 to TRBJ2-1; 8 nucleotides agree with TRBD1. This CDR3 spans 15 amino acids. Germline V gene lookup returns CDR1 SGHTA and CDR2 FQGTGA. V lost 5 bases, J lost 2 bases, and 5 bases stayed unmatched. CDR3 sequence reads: CASSLGTGTYNEQFF. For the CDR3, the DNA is TGTGCCAGCAGCCTCGGGACAGGTACCTACAATGAGCAGTTCTTC.

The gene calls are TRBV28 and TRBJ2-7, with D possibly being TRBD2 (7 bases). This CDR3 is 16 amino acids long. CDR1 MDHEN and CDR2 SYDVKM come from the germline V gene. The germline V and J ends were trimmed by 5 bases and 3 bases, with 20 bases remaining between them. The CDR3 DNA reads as TGTGCCAGCAGTCACTCTGGGGGGGCAGACTACTACGAGCAGTACTTC. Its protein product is CASSHSGGADYYEQYF.

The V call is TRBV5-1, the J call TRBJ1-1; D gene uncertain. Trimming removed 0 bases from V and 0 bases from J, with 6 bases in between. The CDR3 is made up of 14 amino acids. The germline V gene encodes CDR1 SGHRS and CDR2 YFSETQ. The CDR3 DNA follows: TGCGCCAGCAGCTTGGGGGTAATGAACACTGAAGCTTTCTTT. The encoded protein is CASSLGVMNTEAFF.

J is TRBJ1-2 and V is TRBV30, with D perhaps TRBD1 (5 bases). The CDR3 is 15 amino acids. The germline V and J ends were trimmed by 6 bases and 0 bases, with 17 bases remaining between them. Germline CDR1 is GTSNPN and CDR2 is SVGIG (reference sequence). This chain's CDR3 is CACDLTGSANYGYTF. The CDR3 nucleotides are TGTGCCTGCGACCTTACAGGTTCAGCTAACTATGGCTACACCTTC.

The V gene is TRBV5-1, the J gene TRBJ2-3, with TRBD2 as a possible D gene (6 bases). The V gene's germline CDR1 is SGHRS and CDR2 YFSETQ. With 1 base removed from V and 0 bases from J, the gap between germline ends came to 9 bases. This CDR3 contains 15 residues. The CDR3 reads CASSLSLASTDTQYF. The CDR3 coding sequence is TGCGCCAGCAGCTTGTCGCTAGCGAGCACAGATACGCAGTATTTT.